A selection of T cell receptor beta chains follows, all from one sample in a study of shared T cell receptors in the human thymus. Generated by immunoSEQ multiplex PCR, the TCRdb table keeps only in-frame clones and is missing some. The sample includes hundreds of thousands of clones, over 75% of them seen just once. Another study also made use of these data, one on human thymus T cells.

Specimen: thymocytes. The source of these receptors is a boy under two years old with a congenital heart defect. CDR3s include the opening cysteine and the closing phenylalanine or tryptophan. The D gene is left open where the match is weak.

v_call	j_call	d_call	cdr3_aa
TRBV10-3	TRBJ2-3	-	CAISETSSLTDTQYF
TRBV7-7	TRBJ2-7	TRBD2	CASSPTTSGDPIHEQYF
TRBV15	TRBJ2-7	-	CATSSPEYGVSPYEQYF
TRBV27	TRBJ2-2	-	CASTSPGDGELFF
TRBV5-6	TRBJ2-7	TRBD2	CASTAGTSGGAYEQYF
TRBV5-6	TRBJ1-1	TRBD1	CASSFSPRGPVRAFF
TRBV11-2	TRBJ2-7	-	CASSLRAYEQYF
TRBV10-3	TRBJ2-3	-	CAISVTGTRSTDTQYF
TRBV6-5	TRBJ1-1	-	CASSYSMNTEAFF
TRBV29-1	TRBJ1-1	-	CSVTRTVPMNTEAFF
TRBV28	TRBJ2-5	TRBD1	CASSLPQGARGETQYF
TRBV5-1	TRBJ1-6	-	CASTTGKLGSYNSPLHF
TRBV9	TRBJ1-1	TRBD1	CASTPGQWDTEAFF
TRBV11-2	TRBJ1-1	-	CASSSQFVEAFF
TRBV14	TRBJ2-1	TRBD2	CASSPDLGTSGGPYNNEQFF
TRBV10-3	TRBJ1-5	-	CAISDRGGQPQHF
TRBV28	TRBJ2-2	TRBD2	CASSLLGIAGRMRWTGELFF
TRBV30	TRBJ2-5	TRBD2	CAWTGTSDIRETQYF
TRBV28	TRBJ1-5	-	CASSRDTVDNQPQHF
TRBV28	TRBJ1-5	TRBD1	CASSLWSTGTDSNQPQHF
TRBV7-8	TRBJ2-7	TRBD2	CASSSVAGTYEQYF
TRBV19	TRBJ2-6	TRBD2	CASSNLAGTSGANVLTF
TRBV7-6	TRBJ1-1	TRBD1	CASSLGHRGLGLNTEAFF
TRBV7-3	TRBJ2-1	TRBD2	CASSLSGGANEQFF
TRBV7-9	TRBJ1-2	-	CASSLGGGFTMYF
TRBV29-1	TRBJ1-4	-	CSVEVATGRREKLFF
TRBV18	TRBJ2-7	-	CASSQTSQRNYEQYF
TRBV4-1	TRBJ2-2	TRBD1	CASRPTGGYTGELFF
TRBV7-2	TRBJ1-3	-	CASSLARVGNTIYF